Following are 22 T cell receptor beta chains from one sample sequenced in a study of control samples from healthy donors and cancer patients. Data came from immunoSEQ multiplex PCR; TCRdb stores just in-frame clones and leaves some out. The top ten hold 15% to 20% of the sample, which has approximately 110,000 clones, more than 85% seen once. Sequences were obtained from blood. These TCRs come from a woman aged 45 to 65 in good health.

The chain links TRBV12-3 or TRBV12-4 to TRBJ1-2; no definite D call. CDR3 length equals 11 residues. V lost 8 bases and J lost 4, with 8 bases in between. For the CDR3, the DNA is TGTGCCAGCGGCCGGATCTATGGCTACACCTTC. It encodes CASGRIYGYTF.

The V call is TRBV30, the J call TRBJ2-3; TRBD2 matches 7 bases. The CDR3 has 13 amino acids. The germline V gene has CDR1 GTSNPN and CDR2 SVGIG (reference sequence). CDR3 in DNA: TGTGCGGGGCGCCTAGCGGTCACAGATACGCAGTATTTT. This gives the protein CAGRLAVTDTQYF.

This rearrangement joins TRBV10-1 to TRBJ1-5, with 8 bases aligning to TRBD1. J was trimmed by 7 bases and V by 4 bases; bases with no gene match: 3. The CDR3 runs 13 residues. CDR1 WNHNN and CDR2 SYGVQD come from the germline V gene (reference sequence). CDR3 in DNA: TGCGCCAGCAGTGCAGGGGGCGGCCAGCCCCAGCATTTT. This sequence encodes CASSAGGGQPQHF.

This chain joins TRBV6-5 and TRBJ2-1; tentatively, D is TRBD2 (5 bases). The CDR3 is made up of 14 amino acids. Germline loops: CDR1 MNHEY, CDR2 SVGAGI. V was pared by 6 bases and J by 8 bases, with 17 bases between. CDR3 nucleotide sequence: TGTGCCAGCAGGGACCCCCCGGGGTTTGATGAGCAGTTCTTC. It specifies CASRDPPGFDEQFF.

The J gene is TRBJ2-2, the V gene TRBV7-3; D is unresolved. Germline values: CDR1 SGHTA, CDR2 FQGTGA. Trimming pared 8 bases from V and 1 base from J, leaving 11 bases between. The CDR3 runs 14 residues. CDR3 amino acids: CASGGTENTGELFF. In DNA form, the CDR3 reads TGTGCCAGCGGTGGTACAGAGAACACCGGGGAGCTGTTTTTT.

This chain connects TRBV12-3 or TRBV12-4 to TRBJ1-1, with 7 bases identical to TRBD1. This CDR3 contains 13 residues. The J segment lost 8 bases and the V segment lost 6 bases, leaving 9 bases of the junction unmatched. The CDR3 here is CASRPTGEGEAFF. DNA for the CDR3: TGTGCCAGCAGACCCACAGGGGAAGGGGAAGCTTTCTTT.

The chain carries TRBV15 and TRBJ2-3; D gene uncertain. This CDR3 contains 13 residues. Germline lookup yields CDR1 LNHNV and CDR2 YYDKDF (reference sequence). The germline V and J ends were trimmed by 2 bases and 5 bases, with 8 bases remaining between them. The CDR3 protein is CATSRSPKDTQYF. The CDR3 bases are TGTGCCACCAGCAGATCCCCCAAAGATACGCAGTATTTT.

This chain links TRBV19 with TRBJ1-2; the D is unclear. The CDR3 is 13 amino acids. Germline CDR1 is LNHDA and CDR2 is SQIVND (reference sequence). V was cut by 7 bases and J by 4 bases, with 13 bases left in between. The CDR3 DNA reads TGTGCCAGTACTCCCGCCATCGGCTATGGCTACACCTTC. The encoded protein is CASTPAIGYGYTF. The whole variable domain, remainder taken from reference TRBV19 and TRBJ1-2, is DGGITQSPKYLFRKEGQNVTLSCEQNLNHDAMYWYRQDPGQGLRLIYYSQIVNDFQKGDIAEGYSVSREKKESFPLTVTSAQKNPTAFYLCASTPAIGYGYTFGSGTRLTVV.

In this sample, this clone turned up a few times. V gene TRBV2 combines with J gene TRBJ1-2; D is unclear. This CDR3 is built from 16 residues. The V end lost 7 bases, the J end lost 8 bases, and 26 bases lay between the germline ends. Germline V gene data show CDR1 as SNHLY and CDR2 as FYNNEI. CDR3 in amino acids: CASTMNSWTQPRGYTF. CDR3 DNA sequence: TGTGCCAGCACCATGAATTCTTGGACTCAACCAAGGGGCTACACCTTC.

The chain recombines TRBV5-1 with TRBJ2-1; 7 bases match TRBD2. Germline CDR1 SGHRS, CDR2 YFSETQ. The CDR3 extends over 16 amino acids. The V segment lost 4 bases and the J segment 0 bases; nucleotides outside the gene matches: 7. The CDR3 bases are TGCGCCAGCAGCCCGGGACGGGGGGACTCCTACAATGAGCAGTTCTTC. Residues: CASSPGRGDSYNEQFF.

In DNA, the CDR3 is TGCGCCAGCAGCTTAGGACAGGGACACCGCACAGATACGCAGTATTTT. Its protein product is CASSLGQGHRTDTQYF. The rearrangement joins TRBV5-1 to TRBJ2-3; TRBD1 agrees at 8 bases. The CDR3 has 16 residues. CDR1 SGHRS and CDR2 YFSETQ come from the germline V gene. Trimming took 2 bases from V and 1 from J; bases not matched to a gene: 6.

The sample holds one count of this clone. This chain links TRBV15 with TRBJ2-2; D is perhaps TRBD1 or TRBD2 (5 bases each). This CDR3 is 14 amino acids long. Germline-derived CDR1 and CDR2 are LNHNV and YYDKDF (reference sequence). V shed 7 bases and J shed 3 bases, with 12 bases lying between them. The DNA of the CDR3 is TGTGCCACCATAGCGAGCAGGGACACCGGGGAGCTGTTTTTT. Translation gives CATIASRDTGELFF.

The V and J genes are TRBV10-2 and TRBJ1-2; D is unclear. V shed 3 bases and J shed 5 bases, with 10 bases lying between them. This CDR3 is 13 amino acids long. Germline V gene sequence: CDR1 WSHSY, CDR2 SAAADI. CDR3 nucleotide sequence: TGCGCCAGCAGTGACCCAGCCTCGTATGGCTACACCTTC. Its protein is CASSDPASYGYTF.

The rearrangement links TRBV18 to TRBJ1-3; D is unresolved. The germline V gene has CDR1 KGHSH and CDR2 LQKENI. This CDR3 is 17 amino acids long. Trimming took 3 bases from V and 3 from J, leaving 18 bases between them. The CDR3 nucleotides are TGTGCCAGCTCACCCCGGACCGAGGAGTTTCGTGGAAACACCATATATTTT. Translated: CASSPRTEEFRGNTIYF.

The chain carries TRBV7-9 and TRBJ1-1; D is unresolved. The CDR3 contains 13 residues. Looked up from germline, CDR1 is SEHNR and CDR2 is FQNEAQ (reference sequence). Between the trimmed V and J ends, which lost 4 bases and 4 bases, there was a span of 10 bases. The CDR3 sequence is CASSSGDSTEAFF. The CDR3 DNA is TGTGCCAGCAGCTCCGGGGATTCCACTGAAGCTTTCTTT.

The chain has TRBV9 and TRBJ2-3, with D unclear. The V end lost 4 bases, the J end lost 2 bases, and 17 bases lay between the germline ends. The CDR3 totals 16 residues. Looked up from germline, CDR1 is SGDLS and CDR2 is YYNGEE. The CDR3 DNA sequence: TGTGCCAGCAGCCCATCCCAGGCGATCCCCACAGATACGCAGTATTTT. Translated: CASSPSQAIPTDTQYF.

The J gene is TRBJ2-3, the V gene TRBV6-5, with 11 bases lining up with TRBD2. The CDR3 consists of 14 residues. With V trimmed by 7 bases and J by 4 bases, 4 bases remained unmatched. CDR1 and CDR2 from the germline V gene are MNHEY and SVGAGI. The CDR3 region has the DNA TGTGCCAGCATAGCGGGGGGGTGGGCAGATACGCAGTATTTT. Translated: CASIAGGWADTQYF.

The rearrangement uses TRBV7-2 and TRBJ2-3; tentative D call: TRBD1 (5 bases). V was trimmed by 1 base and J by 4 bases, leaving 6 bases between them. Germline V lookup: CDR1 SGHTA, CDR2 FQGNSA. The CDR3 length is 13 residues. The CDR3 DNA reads TGTGCCAGCAGCTTAGGGGGCCCAGATACGCAGTATTTT. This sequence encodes CASSLGGPDTQYF.

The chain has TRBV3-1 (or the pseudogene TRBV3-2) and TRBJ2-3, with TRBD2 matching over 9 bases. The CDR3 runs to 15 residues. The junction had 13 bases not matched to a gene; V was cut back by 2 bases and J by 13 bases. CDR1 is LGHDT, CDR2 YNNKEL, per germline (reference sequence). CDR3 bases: TGTGCCAGCAGCCAACAACCATGGCAGGTAGCGGGGGAGTATTTT. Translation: CASSQQPWQVAGEYF.

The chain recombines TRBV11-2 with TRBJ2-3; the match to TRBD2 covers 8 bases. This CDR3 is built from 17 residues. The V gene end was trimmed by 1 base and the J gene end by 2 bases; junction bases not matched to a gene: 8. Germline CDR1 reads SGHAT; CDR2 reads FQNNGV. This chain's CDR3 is CASSLALAGRTTDTQYF. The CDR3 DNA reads TGTGCCAGCAGCTTAGCGTTAGCGGGAAGGACCACAGATACGCAGTATTTT.

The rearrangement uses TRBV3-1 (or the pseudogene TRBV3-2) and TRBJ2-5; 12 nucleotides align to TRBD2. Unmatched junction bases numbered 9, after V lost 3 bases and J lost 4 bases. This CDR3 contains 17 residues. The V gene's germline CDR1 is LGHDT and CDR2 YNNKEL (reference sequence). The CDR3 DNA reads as TGTGCCAGCAGCCAGGGGTCACTAGCGGGAGGTGGAGAGACCCAGTACTTC. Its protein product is CASSQGSLAGGGETQYF.

The CDR3 DNA follows: TGTGCCAGCAGTGAAGTCGCTAGCGGAAGCACAGATACGCAGTATTTT. Protein sequence: CASSEVASGSTDTQYF. The chain links TRBV6-1 to TRBJ2-3; 7 bases map to TRBD2. Trimming at V came to 1 base and at J to 0 bases, leaving 4 bases not matched to a gene. The CDR3 is 16 amino acids. CDR1 MNHNS and CDR2 SASEGT come from the germline V gene.